This record concerns one T cell receptor (beta chain) sequence. Which antigen it targets is not known. No quality values exist for individual bases; no much larger clone is one base distant. In total, 666 healthy bone marrow donors made up the cohort. Cohort members were all nominally healthy when sampled, although unrecorded immune exposures were likely present. The donor was CMV seronegative and belonged to the group of roughly 330 seronegative cohort members. A peripheral blood sample was collected from each donor, and TCR beta sequencing was performed on peripheral blood mononuclear cells. The Qiagen DNeasy Blood Extraction Kit was used to extract genomic DNA from the blood cell samples. The CDR3 has 18 amino acids, counting the end cysteine and phenylalanine. Left in the record is the CDR3 DNA by itself, 54 bases read in frame from the first base. V lost 7 bases and J lost 0 bases, and the count of bases not matched to a germline gene is 13. CDR1 and CDR2, per the germline V gene, are MDHEN and SYDVKM.

This record belongs to a study of cytomegalovirus exposure and HLA in healthy donors (dated by TCRdb to the late 2010s). General notes on the study: In an earlier analysis of around 540 of the donors, about 270 Gb of sequence data and about 110 million unique TCR beta sequences from about 179 million T cells were reported. An early release covering 550 to 650 HLA-typed donors comprised approximately 290 gigabases of sequencing data and 85 million or so unique TCR sequences. Among the roughly 430 genotyped donors, about 85% belonged to the genetic ancestry cluster associated with self-reported Caucasian donors. The study aimed to test whether signatures of past pathogen exposure could be identified by cataloging public T cell receptors. The study profiled the T cell repertoires of 666 subjects by immunosequencing and related them to cytomegalovirus serostatus. Along with the approximately 650-subject first cohort, a separate validation cohort of 120 different subjects was used. To predict cytomegalovirus infection status, the study combined high-throughput TCR immunosequencing, statistical association of individual TCRs with disease status, and machine learning. To study patterns of TCR occurrence, a later analysis re-analyzed previously published TCR beta repertoires from around 660 donors and added high-resolution HLA genotyping. Rather than drawing on any new phenotypic data, the later analysis identified candidate immune exposures from TCR beta sequences and the way those sequences occurred across donors. In an earlier analysis of a few hundred of the donors, high-throughput TCR beta sequencing was used to judge whether each TCR beta V gene segment behaved as functional or pseudogenic. Alongside the repertoire data, information on donor age, sex, ethnicity and CMV serostatus was compiled. In a later genetic analysis, genome-wide SNP genotypes for about 55% of the 666 donors were used, and that subset was treated as a discovery cohort. All discovery cohort repertoires had been generated using a single sequencing platform. HLA typing included class I and class II loci at four-digit resolution. Typing coverage differed by locus: A, B, C, DRB1 and DQB1 were typed in roughly 620-630 donors, DQA1 in 522, DPA1 in some 610, and DPB1 in about 450. Four to six DR-DQ haplotypes were handled as single units for association and clustering, since linkage in the cohort was strong. On average, roughly 240,000 unique TCR beta nucleotide sequences were sequenced per donor among 398 genotyped donors of the cohort, with about 17% of those sequences being non-productive.

The receptor library was made with the immunoSEQ multiplex PCR assay. For the multiplex PCR, a mixture combining 60 forward primers for TCR Vbeta segments and 13 reverse primers for TCR Jbeta segments was used. A multiplex PCR assay on genomic DNA amplified the CDR3 region of rearranged TCR beta genes. On the Illumina HiSeq System, the amplified TCR beta libraries were sequenced as 87-base-pair reads. Turning to the authors' computational methods: A later analysis counted approximately 74 million unique TCR beta chains across the 550 to 800 repertoires, and roughly 11 million of these chains were shared by at least two donors. A nearest-neighbor algorithm error-corrected the raw reads and collapsed the reads into unique sequences, merging closely related sequences to remove PCR and sequencing errors. V, D and J gene segments were assigned by aligning CDR3 sequences to IMGT reference sequences. For a sequence to be retained, at least a six-nucleotide match to both a V gene segment and a J gene segment was required. A rearrangement counted as productive if the CDR3 had no stop codons and remained in frame with V and J, and every other rearrangement counted as non-productive. CDR3 was defined by IMGT convention, running from the second conserved V-encoded cysteine to the conserved J-encoded phenylalanine. The earlier analysis of roughly 590 of the donors excluded any sequence lacking an unambiguous match to a single V gene segment. In an earlier analysis of approximately 590 of the donors, a V segment was called functional when productive rearrangements were above 56.7%, and segregating when the standard deviation between donors exceeded 5%. A statistical classification framework was built to diagnose cytomegalovirus status from the catalog of TCR beta chain sequences. In a later analysis, TCR nucleotide sequences were compared against IMGT/GENE-DB human TR gene sequences so that V and J genes could be assigned. The TCRdist pipeline was used in a later analysis to assign CDR3 sequences and most-parsimonious VDJ recombination scenarios. In a later analysis, each TCR beta chain was defined by its CDR3 amino acid sequence together with its V-gene family, and reads lacking a unique V-gene family were excluded. A later analysis removed 500 to 600 highly shared, low-generation-probability nucleotide sequences to deal with suspected cross-contamination and a sequencing artifact. In a later analysis, a clonal expansion index was calculated for each public chain from normalized within-repertoire ranks of inferred template counts. In a later analysis, generation probabilities were computed with a VDJ recombination model fitted to out-of-frame rearrangements, and the resulting probabilities were checked against IGoR. In a later analysis, hypergeometric tests were used to score TCR-TCR, TCR-HLA and TCR-CMV co-occurrence, with a repertoire-size bias correction applied to TCR pairs. To estimate false discovery rates, a later analysis permuted the HLA or CMV assignments 20 times. In a later analysis, co-occurring TCRs were grouped using DBSCAN, with TCRdist sequence similarity added in when clustering inside HLA-allele-positive subsets. Repertoires with fewer than 30,000 or more than 120,000 public chains, plus five repertoires with anomalous nucleotide sharing, were excluded from co-occurrence clustering. Entries here come from immuneACCESS through TCRdb and include only in-frame sequences with V and J called. Some clones fail to appear in such tables; in the studies checked, an unresolved V gene covers under half of the shortfall, and the cause of the remainder is unknown. From that table come the V and J calls and clone size; the DNA was used to work out D and trimming. Across this sample there are 99,000 or so clones, with 69% seen only once. The ten largest clones capture 3.2% of the sample.

Broader findings and caveats from the paper: The authors suggested that the approach could potentially be extended to other disease states and immunological phenotypes. A later analysis found that TCR association rates varied across HLA loci, with DRB1 alleles showing the most associated TCRs and HLA-C alleles the fewest. In a later analysis, HLA-associated TCR beta chains were found to be more clonally expanded and to have lower generation probabilities than equally common non-associated chains. Three of the identified cytomegalovirus-associated TCR beta chains were confirmed in vitro to be specific for cytomegalovirus antigens. An earlier analysis of some 590 of the donors showed that most TCR beta V segments appeared in productive rearrangements either about 87% or about 30% of the time, which broadly matched IMGT annotations. Strong co-occurrence of HLA alleles, especially DR and DQ, made assigning TCR associations to individual alleles difficult. Because counts were too low, approximately 15 rarely observed V segments, including chromosome 9 orphons, were excluded from the earlier analysis of several hundred of the donors. The study gave a list of over 150 TCR beta chains associated with cytomegalovirus. HLA typing was unavailable for some donors at each locus, so association tests used only the typed subset. According to a later analysis, most CMV-associated TCR beta chains appeared to be HLA-restricted, and the HLA associations seemed to be driven largely by CMV exposure. Linkage disequilibrium might explain the correlated functional status among segregating V segments, but an unknown experimental factor could not be ruled out. Because the 87-base-pair reads could not distinguish some IMGT-functional V segments, including TRBV6-2 and TRBV6-3, those segments were excluded. In both the original and validation cohorts, the classifier was reported to diagnose cytomegalovirus status with high specificity and sensitivity. Presence/absence analyses assumed roughly uniform sequencing depth across donors, an assumption that may not hold. An association between a missense DCLRE1C variant and V-gene and J-gene trimming of TCR beta chains was found in a later genetic analysis and replicated in an independent cohort. For the cohort, immune exposure information was limited to CMV serostatus. A later analysis reported that several top co-occurrence clusters appeared linked to parvovirus B19, influenza, CMV and Epstein-Barr virus. The sequencing pipeline was judged likely to have produced a cluster of highly shared sequence variants as a technical artifact. A later genetic analysis reported fewer N-insertions in productive TCRs among donors in an Asian-associated ancestry cluster than the roughly 620-donor mean. In a later analysis, about 16,000 TCR beta sequences were associated with specific HLA alleles at a false discovery rate of 0.05. In this cohort, only TCR beta chains were sequenced, and detectable features were limited by the absence of alpha or paired-chain data. A further reported finding was that TCR beta sequences accurately predicted the HLA-A and HLA-B alleles for most subjects in the first cohort. While some public TCRs were present in many individuals, most TCR sequences turned up only very rarely across donors.

Sequencing was done on a sample of PBMCs. The chain is made from TRBV28 and TRBJ1-3, with 9 middle bases fitting TRBD1. This TCR was sampled from a man aged 25-45 years in good health and CMV-seronegative. The CDR3 reads CASTITGQGQTSGNTIYF. Here is the DNA: TGTGCCAGCACCATAACGGGACAGGGCCAAACCTCTGGAAACACCATATATTTT.